This TCR beta chain was found in a study of human T cells and chemical hapten exposure. TCRdb re-analysed the RACE reads in MiXCR, keeping a single row per CDR3 protein. The data contain roughly 32,000 distinct CDR3 sequences, 5% to 6% of them singletons. This clonotype was observed many times. This CDR3 comprises 13 residues. After removal of 3 bases from V and 5 bases from J, the junction contained 6 bases not matched to a gene. Per germline, CDR1 DFQATT and CDR2 SNEGSKA (reference sequence). Sample time point: patch test 3, about 24 weeks after DPC sensitization. Treatment indicated: therapeutic diphenylcyclopropenone sensitization with weekly scalp DPC.

The chain has TRBV20-1 and TRBJ2-5; 7 bases map to TRBD2. The source was whole blood, collected in connection with sensitization to the hapten diphenylcyclopropenone (DPC). This TCR derives from a man aged 30 to 45 with alopecia areata. Some clones in this sample may be carry-over from other donors' samples. CDR3 region: CSARAGVLETQYF. The DNA of the CDR3 is TGCAGTGCTAGGGCGGGAGTTTTGGAGACCCAGTACTTC.